The source of this T cell receptor beta chain is a study of blood T cell repertoires in COVID-19 (dated by TCRdb to the early 2020s). Broadly, across the study: Samples covering the acute and convalescent phases of COVID-19 were provided by collaborators in the United States, Italy and Spain. Where available, HLA class I and class II types were taken from metadata supplied by the sample provider and were not determined by assay-based typing. The repertoires were released in a freely available public database meant as a resource for research on the immune response to SARS-CoV-2. Deeply sampled blood TCRbeta repertoires from subjects exposed to, actively infected with, or recovered from COVID-19 were included in the dataset. The material from the prospective study consisted of cDNA or gDNA derived from T cells, B-cell-depleted T cells, or PBMCs. Sample metadata almost always included a de-identified subject ID, COVID-19 status, age in years and sex. The samples were drawn from two sources: the first 160 participants of the ongoing ImmuneRACE study, and over 1,000 subjects contributed by 6 global collaborators.

Participants in the prospective study were enrolled through a virtual design, were aged roughly 18 to 90 years, and lived in some 24 United States geographic areas. Cohort assignment in the prospective study relied on participant-reported clinical history from a screening survey and a study questionnaire. For ImmuneRACE Cohort 3, a participant was defined as recovered based on two consecutive negative NP/OP PCR tests, clearance by a healthcare professional, or resolution of symptoms. In the prospective study, mobile phlebotomists collected whole blood, serum and a nasopharyngeal or oropharyngeal swab from each participant. Participants in the prospective study had the option to provide additional blood draws and questionnaires over a roughly 2-month period. Before DNA extraction, prospective study blood samples were shipped either frozen or at room temperature. The germline V gene (reference sequence) gives CDR1 as LGHDT and CDR2 as YNNKEL. The junction shows trimming of 4 bases on V and 2 bases on J, plus 12 bases between the germline ends. Including the terminal cysteine and phenylalanine, the CDR3 comprises 15 residues. Here the CDR3 DNA is all that survives: 45 bases in frame from base 1.

TCRbeta CDR3 regions were amplified from genomic DNA using the immunoSEQ Assay, a bias-controlled multiplex PCR. Per the source publication's procedure: The number of nucleated cells in each sample was estimated by amplification of reference gene primers within the assay. Sequence reads were collapsed and filtered to measure the absolute abundance of every unique TCRbeta CDR3 rearrangement. For each sample, productive Simpson clonality was calculated by taking the square root of Simpson's diversity index across productive rearrangements. Sourced from immuneACCESS, this table was stored by TCRdb with only in-frame sequences that have V and J called. A share of the clones is absent; for the studies checked, an unresolved V gene accounts for under half, and the remainder has no known explanation. V and J calls and clone size come straight from that table; D and trimming were deduced from the DNA. Counted in this sample were 270,000 or so clones; more than 65% of them appeared once. The ten largest clones add up to around 3.5% of the sample.

Overall study results and their limits: Clinical and demographic metadata were provided uncurated, with the amount varying by source and participant.

As to this clone: Its target antigen remains unknown. Per-base qualities were not stored, and no clone one base away is much larger.

Specimen: PBMCs or T cells enriched from blood (not recorded which). The clonotype was recovered from a man in his fifties who had recovered from COVID-19. The chain links TRBV3-1 (or the pseudogene TRBV3-2) with TRBJ1-3, with TRBD1 perhaps the D gene, on 6 matching bases. The sequenced DNA is TGTGCCAGCAGCCTGACAGGTACAACTGGAAACACCATATATTTT. Its product reads: CASSLTGTTGNTIYF.